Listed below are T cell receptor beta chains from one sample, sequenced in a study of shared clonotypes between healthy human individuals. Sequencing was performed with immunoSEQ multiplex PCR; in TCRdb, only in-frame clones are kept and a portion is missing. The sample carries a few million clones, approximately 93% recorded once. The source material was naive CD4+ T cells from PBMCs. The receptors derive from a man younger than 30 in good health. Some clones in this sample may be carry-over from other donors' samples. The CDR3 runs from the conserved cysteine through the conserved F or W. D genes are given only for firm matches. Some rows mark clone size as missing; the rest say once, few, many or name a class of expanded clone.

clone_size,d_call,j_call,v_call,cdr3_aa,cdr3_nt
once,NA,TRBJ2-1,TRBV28,CATQGSYNEQFF,TGTGCCACCCAGGGCTCCTACAATGAGCAGTTCTTC
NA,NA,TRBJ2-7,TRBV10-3,CAISMGGAPKNYEQYF,TGTGCCATCAGCATGGGGGGGGCCCCAAAGAATTACGAGCAGTACTTC
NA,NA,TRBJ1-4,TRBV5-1,CASSAVLGGSNEKLFF,TGCGCCAGCAGCGCCGTCCTTGGGGGCAGTAATGAAAAACTGTTTTTT
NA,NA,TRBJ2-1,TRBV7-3,CASSDNNEQFF,TGTGCCAGCAGCGACAACAATGAGCAGTTCTTC
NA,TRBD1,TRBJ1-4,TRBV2,CASAQGQGGRKLFF,TGTGCCAGCGCCCAGGGACAGGGAGGGAGGAAACTGTTTTTT
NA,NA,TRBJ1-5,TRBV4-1,CTSSQRSGQYQPQHF,TGCACCAGCAGCCAACGTTCGGGACAATATCAGCCCCAGCATTTT
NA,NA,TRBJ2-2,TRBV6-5,CASSYRGVTGELFF,TGTGCCAGCAGTTACAGGGGTGTCACCGGGGAGCTGTTTTTT
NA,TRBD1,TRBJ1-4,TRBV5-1,CASSGTAFATNEKLFF,TGCGCCAGCAGTGGGACAGCCTTTGCAACTAATGAAAAACTGTTTTTT
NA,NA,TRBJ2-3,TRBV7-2,CASSLGAGRGDTQYF,TGTGCCAGCAGCTTAGGAGCGGGTCGAGGGGATACGCAGTATTTT
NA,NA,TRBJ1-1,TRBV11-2,CASSLESGGWGEAFF,TGTGCCAGCAGCTTAGAGTCCGGGGGCTGGGGTGAAGCTTTCTTT
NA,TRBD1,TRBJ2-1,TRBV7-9,CASSTRLETGISEQFF,TGTGCCAGCAGCACCCGCTTAGAGACAGGGATAAGTGAGCAGTTCTTC
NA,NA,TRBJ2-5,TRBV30,CAWSVQAQETQYF,TGTGCCTGGAGTGTGCAGGCACAAGAGACCCAGTACTTC
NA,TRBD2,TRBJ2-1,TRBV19,CASNTPGLVTEQFF,TGTGCCAGCAACACGCCGGGACTAGTCACCGAGCAGTTCTTC
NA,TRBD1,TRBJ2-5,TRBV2,CASSTSRGGEETQYF,TGTGCCAGCAGTACAAGTAGAGGGGGCGAAGAGACCCAGTACTTC
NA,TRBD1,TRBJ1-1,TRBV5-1,CASSRQGGTEAFF,TGCGCCAGCAGCCGACAGGGGGGGACTGAAGCTTTCTTT
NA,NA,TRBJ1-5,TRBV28,CASSTTRAGGPMVGRNQPQHF,TGTGCCAGCAGTACCACCCGCGCGGGGGGCCCCATGGTTGGGCGCAATCAGCCCCAGCATTTT
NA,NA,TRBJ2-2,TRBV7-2,CASSSGPNTGELFF,TGTGCCAGCAGCTCGGGCCCTAACACCGGGGAGCTGTTTTTT
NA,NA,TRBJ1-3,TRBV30,CAYRRDLGSGNTIYF,TGTGCCTACCGTCGTGACCTTGGCTCTGGAAACACCATATATTTT
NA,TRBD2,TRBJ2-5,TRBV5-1,CASSSPGLAVLYQETQYF,TGCGCCAGCAGCTCCCCGGGACTAGCGGTACTGTACCAAGAGACCCAGTACTTC
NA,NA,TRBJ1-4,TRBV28,CASSLTDGTRNEKLFF,TGTGCCAGCAGTTTAACCGACGGGACAAGAAATGAAAAACTGTTTTTT
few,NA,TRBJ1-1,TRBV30,CAWSGVNTEAFF,TGTGCCTGGAGTGGGGTTAACACTGAAGCTTTCTTT
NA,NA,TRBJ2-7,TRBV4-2,CASSREQGYEQYF,TGTGCCAGCAGCCGTGAACAGGGCTACGAGCAGTACTTC
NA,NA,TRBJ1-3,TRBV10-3,CAITDRGSGNTIYF,TGTGCCATCACCGACCGGGGGTCTGGAAACACCATATATTTT
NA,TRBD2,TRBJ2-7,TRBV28,CASSLGDYRAGEQYF,TGTGCCAGCAGTCTCGGGGACTACCGAGCCGGGGAGCAGTACTTC
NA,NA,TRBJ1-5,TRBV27,CASSLRGQPQHF,TGTGCCAGCAGTTTGCGGGGTCAGCCCCAGCATTTT
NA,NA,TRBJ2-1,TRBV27,CASSLSFGSNEQFF,TGTGCCAGCAGTTTATCTTTCGGATCTAATGAGCAGTTCTTC
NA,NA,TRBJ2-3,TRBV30,CAWSVHLPDTQYF,TGTGCCTGGAGTGTACACCTTCCAGATACGCAGTATTTT
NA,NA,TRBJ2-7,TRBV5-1,CASSLVGSGAYEQYF,TGCGCCAGCAGCTTGGTGGGTAGCGGAGCCTACGAGCAGTACTTC
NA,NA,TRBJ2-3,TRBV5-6,CASSFQDTQYF,TGTGCCAGCAGCTTCCAGGATACGCAGTATTTT
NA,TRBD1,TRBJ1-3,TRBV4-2,CASSRELGTGAGNTIYF,TGTGCCAGCAGCCGCGAGCTCGGGACAGGTGCTGGAAACACCATATATTTT
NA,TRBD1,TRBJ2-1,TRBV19,CASSITGGSYNEQFF,TGTGCCAGTAGTATAACAGGGGGCTCCTACAATGAGCAGTTCTTC
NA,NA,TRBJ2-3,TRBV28,CASSPGLGKDTQYF,TGTGCCAGCAGTCCGGGCCTAGGGAAAGATACGCAGTATTTT
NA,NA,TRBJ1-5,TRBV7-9,CASSFTLGGQYYSNQPQHF,TGTGCCAGCAGCTTCACATTAGGTGGACAGTATTATAGCAATCAGCCCCAGCATTTT
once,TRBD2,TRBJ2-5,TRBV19,CASSGPRLLAEVQETQYF,TGTGCCAGTAGTGGGCCCCGACTCCTAGCGGAGGTACAAGAGACCCAGTACTTC
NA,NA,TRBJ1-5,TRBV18,CASSPRNQPQHF,TGTGCCAGCTCGCCCAGGAATCAGCCCCAGCATTTT
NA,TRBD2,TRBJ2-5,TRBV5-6,CASSLLAGGSFQETQYF,TGTGCCAGCAGCTTACTAGCGGGAGGAAGCTTCCAAGAGACCCAGTACTTC
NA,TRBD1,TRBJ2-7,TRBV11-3,CASSPGTGAYEQYF,TGTGCCAGCAGCCCGGGGACAGGGGCCTACGAGCAGTACTTC
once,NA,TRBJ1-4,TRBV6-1,CASQQLLNEKLFF,TGTGCCAGCCAACAGCTACTTAATGAAAAACTGTTTTTT
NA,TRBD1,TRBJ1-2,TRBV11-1,CASSHRGLEYGYTF,TGTGCCAGCAGCCACAGGGGGCTTGAGTATGGCTACACCTTC
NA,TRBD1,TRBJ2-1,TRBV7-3,CASSLKAGGAAGEQFF,TGTGCCAGCAGCTTAAAGGCAGGGGGCGCGGCAGGCGAGCAGTTCTTC
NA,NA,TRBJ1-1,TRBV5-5,CASSLWGAGTEAFF,TGTGCCAGCAGCTTGTGGGGGGCGGGCACTGAAGCTTTCTTT
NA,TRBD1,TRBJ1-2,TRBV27,CASSPDREGGYTF,TGTGCCAGCAGTCCTGACAGGGAGGGTGGCTACACCTTC
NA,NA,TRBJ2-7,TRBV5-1,CASSLAAGRRYEQYF,TGCGCCAGCAGCTTGGCCGCTGGACGGCGCTACGAGCAGTACTTC
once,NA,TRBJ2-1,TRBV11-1,CASSPGQEYNEQFF,TGTGCCAGCAGCCCGGGGCAGGAGTACAATGAGCAGTTCTTC
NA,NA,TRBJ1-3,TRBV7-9,CASSFGQLGNTIYF,TGTGCCAGCAGCTTCGGACAGCTTGGAAACACCATATATTTT
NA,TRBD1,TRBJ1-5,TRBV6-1,CASSEQGVGNQPQHF,TGTGCCAGCAGTGAACAGGGGGTCGGCAATCAGCCCCAGCATTTT
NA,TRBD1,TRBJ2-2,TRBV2,CASKKQGVANTGELFF,TGTGCCAGCAAAAAACAGGGGGTCGCGAACACCGGGGAGCTGTTTTTT